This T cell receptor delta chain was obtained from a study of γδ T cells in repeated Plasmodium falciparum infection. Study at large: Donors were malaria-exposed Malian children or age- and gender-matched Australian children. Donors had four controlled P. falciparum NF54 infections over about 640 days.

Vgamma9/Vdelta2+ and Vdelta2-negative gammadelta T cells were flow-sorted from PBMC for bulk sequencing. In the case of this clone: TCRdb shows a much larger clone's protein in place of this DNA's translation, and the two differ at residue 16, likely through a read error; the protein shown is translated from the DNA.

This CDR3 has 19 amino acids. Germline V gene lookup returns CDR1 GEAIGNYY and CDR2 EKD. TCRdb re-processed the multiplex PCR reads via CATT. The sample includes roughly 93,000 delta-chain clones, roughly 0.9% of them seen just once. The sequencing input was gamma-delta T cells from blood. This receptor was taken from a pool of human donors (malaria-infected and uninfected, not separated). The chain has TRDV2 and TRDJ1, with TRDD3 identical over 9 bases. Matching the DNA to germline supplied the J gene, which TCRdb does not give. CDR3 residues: CACDSFRTGGPPYTDRLIF. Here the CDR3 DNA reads TGTGCCTGTGACTCCTTCCGTACTGGGGGACCCCCGTACACCGATAGACTCATCTTT.